A single sample gave rise to the 31 T cell receptor beta chains below, sequenced in a study of technical replicates of blood from several donors. Sequenced by immunoSEQ multiplex PCR; TCRdb stores in-frame clones only, minus some. The sample shows about 66,000 clones, roughly 92% of them seen only once. The sample was T cells isolated from PBMCs. These receptors were collected from a human donor in good health.

This sequence joins TRBV19 and TRBJ2-5, with 10 bases that match TRBD2. V was clipped by 5 bases and J by 4 bases; unmatched bases: 4. Germline V gene lookup returns CDR1 LNHDA and CDR2 SQIVND (reference sequence). The CDR3 contains 14 residues. CDR3 sequence reads: CASSQAGGTETQYF. CDR3 DNA: TGTGCCAGTAGTCAAGCGGGAGGGACAGAGACCCAGTACTTC.

The J gene is TRBJ1-1, the V gene TRBV4-2; TRBD1 might be the D (5 bases). The CDR3 has 15 residues. Germline CDR1 reads LGHNA; CDR2 reads YNFKEQ. V lost 2 bases and J lost 5, with 15 bases in between. The DNA of the CDR3 is TGTGCCAGCAGCCAACACGGCGGGGCCGGGACTGAAGCTTTCTTT. It translates to CASSQHGGAGTEAFF.

This clone has only a few counts. The J gene is TRBJ2-5, the V gene TRBV2; 8 bases are shared with TRBD1. In germline, CDR1 is SNHLY, CDR2 FYNNEI. The CDR3 has 13 amino acids. With V trimmed by 4 bases and J by 5 bases, 3 bases remained unmatched. The CDR3 spells CASSANRGETQYF. The CDR3 nucleotides read TGTGCCAGCAGTGCTAACAGGGGGGAGACCCAGTACTTC.

The V call is TRBV25-1, the J call TRBJ2-7, with 8 nucleotides matching TRBD1. V was pared by 7 bases and J by 1 base, with 6 bases of the junction left unmatched. This CDR3 contains 14 residues. Germline-derived CDR1 and CDR2 are MGHDK and SYGVNS. CDR3 in amino acids: CASTGTGESYEQYF. The CDR3 nucleotides read TGTGCCAGCACTGGGACAGGAGAATCCTACGAGCAGTACTTC.

This chain connects TRBV7-9 to TRBJ2-5, with TRBD2 identical over 7 bases. J gave up 2 bases and V 3 bases, and 6 bases lay outside the gene matches. Germline V gives CDR1 SEHNR, CDR2 FQNEAQ (reference sequence). The CDR3 sequence is 15 residues long. For the CDR3, the DNA is TGTGCCAGCAGCTTGCTGCTAGCGGTTCAAGAGACCCAGTACTTC. Its protein is CASSLLLAVQETQYF. Filled out from reference TRBV7-9 and TRBJ2-5, the complete variable domain reads DTGVSQNPRHKITKRGQNVTFRCDPISEHNRLYWYRQTLGQGPEFLTYFQNEAQLEKSRLLSDRFSAERPKGSFSTLEIQRTEQGDSAMYLCASSLLLAVQETQYFGPGTRLLVL.

The rearrangement uses TRBV7-2 and TRBJ2-1; 7 positions agree with TRBD2. J lost 3 bases, V lost 2 bases, and 10 bases had no gene match. This CDR3 region has 17 residues. Per germline, CDR1 SGHTA and CDR2 FQGNSA. The CDR3 sequence is CASSLIASGYVYNEQFF. In nucleotides, the CDR3 is TGTGCCAGCAGCTTAATAGCTAGCGGCTATGTCTACAATGAGCAGTTCTTC. The variable domain in full, with the rest retrieved from reference TRBV7-2 and TRBJ2-1, is GAGVSQSPSNKVTEKGKDVELRCDPISGHTALYWYRQSLGQGLEFLIYFQGNSAPDKSGLPSDRFSAERTGGSVSTLTIQRTQQEDSAVYLCASSLIASGYVYNEQFFGPGTRLTVL.

This chain joins TRBV7-8 and TRBJ2-7; D is unresolved. The CDR3 runs to 11 residues. V was trimmed by 4 bases and J by 5 bases, leaving 6 bases between them. Germline-derived CDR1 and CDR2 are SGHVS and FQNEAQ. The CDR3 nucleotides are TGTGCCAGCAGCTCTACGGACGAGCAGTACTTC. Translating gives CASSSTDEQYF. Together with reference TRBV7-8 and TRBJ2-7, the CDR3 gives the full variable domain: GAGVSQSPRYKVAKRGQDVALRCDPISGHVSLFWYQQALGQGPEFLTYFQNEAQLDKSGLPSDRFFAERPEGSVSTLKIQRTQQEDSAVYLCASSSTDEQYFGPGTRLTVT.

V and J are TRBV30 and TRBJ1-3, with D possibly being TRBD1 (5 bases). CDR3 length: 14 residues. Germline values: CDR1 GTSNPN, CDR2 SVGIG (reference sequence). Trimming pared 0 bases from V and 4 bases from J, leaving 10 bases between. This CDR3 reads CAWSVRRQGNTIYF. The DNA of the CDR3 is TGTGCCTGGAGTGTAAGGAGACAGGGAAACACCATATATTTT.

This clone was seen a single time. The CDR3 here is CASSLPGEYTEAFF. CDR3 nucleotide sequence: TGTGCCAGCAGTTTACCGGGGGAGTACACTGAAGCTTTCTTT. V usage is TRBV6-6 and J usage is TRBJ1-1, with D perhaps TRBD1 (5 bases). With 4 bases removed from V and 3 bases from J, the gap between germline ends came to 12 bases. The CDR3 covers 14 residues. Germline CDR1 MNHNY, CDR2 SVGAGI (reference sequence).

This chain links TRBV4-1 with TRBJ2-1; no firm D call. Germline V gives CDR1 MGHRA, CDR2 YSYEKL. This CDR3 is 14 amino acids long. Trimming removed 3 bases from V and 7 bases from J, with 13 bases in between. CDR3 in amino acids: CASSQGSWWNEQFF. The DNA for the CDR3 is TGCGCCAGCAGCCAGGGCAGTTGGTGGAATGAGCAGTTCTTC.

This clone has more than one count but fewer than ten. The chain uses TRBV7-3 and TRBJ1-1; D remains unclear. The CDR3 runs to 13 residues. V lost 4 bases to trimming and J lost 4 bases, with 10 bases between them. Germline V CDR1 and CDR2: SGHTA, FQGTGA. CDR3 DNA sequence: TGTGCCAGCAGCTCGGGGATGAGCACTGAAGCTTTCTTT. It specifies CASSSGMSTEAFF.

This chain uses TRBV19 with TRBJ2-5; 12 nucleotides agree with TRBD1. The CDR3 spans 16 residues. With V trimmed by 3 bases and J by 5 bases, 7 bases remained unmatched. The germline CDR1 and CDR2 sequences are LNHDA and SQIVND (reference sequence). The CDR3 coding sequence is TGTGCCAGTAGTATTACCGGGACAGGGGGCATGGAGACCCAGTACTTC. This encodes CASSITGTGGMETQYF.

This clone has only one observation. V usage is TRBV19 and J usage is TRBJ2-7; tentatively, D is TRBD2 (5 bases). Germline CDR1 LNHDA, CDR2 SQIVND (reference sequence). CDR3 size: 13 residues. Deletions cut 5 bases from V and 7 bases from J, with 15 bases between. The chain's CDR3 is CASSFAYSGEQYF. For the CDR3, the DNA is TGTGCCAGTAGTTTTGCCTACTCGGGGGAGCAGTACTTC.

This chain uses TRBV7-3 with TRBJ2-3, with D possibly being TRBD1 (5 bases). The length of the CDR3 is 14 residues. Per germline, CDR1 SGHTA and CDR2 FQGTGA. Trimming stripped 5 bases from V and 1 base from J, with 10 bases between. In DNA, the CDR3 is TGTGCCAGCAGCGTAAGCAGGGGCACAGATACGCAGTATTTT. Translation: CASSVSRGTDTQYF.

The chain joins TRBV5-6 to TRBJ2-7; maybe TRBD1 (5 bases). Trimming took off 0 bases at V and 2 bases at J, with 12 bases between the two ends. This CDR3 is 15 amino acids long. CDR1 and CDR2 from the germline V gene are SGHDT and YYEEEE. CDR3 sequence reads: CASSLVQGYPYEQYF. CDR3 DNA: TGTGCCAGCAGCTTGGTCCAGGGCTATCCCTACGAGCAGTACTTC.

In this sample, this clone turned up a few times. The chain recombines TRBV6-1 with TRBJ2-3, with TRBD2 matching over 12 bases. Germline assignment: CDR1 MNHNS and CDR2 SASEGT. V was clipped by 2 bases and J by 4 bases; unmatched bases: 1. This CDR3 contains 15 residues. CDR3: CASSELAGGPDTQYF. The CDR3 nucleotides read TGTGCCAGCAGTGAACTAGCGGGAGGGCCAGATACGCAGTATTTT.

The chain couples TRBV15 to TRBJ2-7; tentatively, D is TRBD1 (5 bases). Germline V gene data show CDR1 as LNHNV and CDR2 as YYDKDF (reference sequence). The CDR3 consists of 15 residues. The V end lost 3 bases, the J end lost 2 bases, and 14 bases lay between the germline ends. The CDR3 DNA is TGTGCCACCAGCAGGGAGACAGATTCAACCTACGAGCAGTACTTC. Encoded protein: CATSRETDSTYEQYF.

The V gene is TRBV7-2, the J gene TRBJ2-7; 12 bases align to TRBD1. The CDR3 is 14 amino acids. The germline V gene has CDR1 SGHTA and CDR2 FQGNSA. Germline trimming cut 5 bases from V and 2 bases from J; bases unmatched to any gene: 1. CDR3 in amino acids: CASSGDRGPYEQYF. In DNA, the CDR3 is TGTGCCAGCAGCGGGGACAGGGGGCCCTACGAGCAGTACTTC.

V and J are TRBV6-5 and TRBJ1-1; D possibly corresponds to TRBD1 (6 bases). Germline CDR1 MNHEY, CDR2 SVGAGI. CDR3 length: 11 residues. Trimming cost V 10 bases and J 6 bases, with 12 bases left between them. The CDR3 loop reads CATRGGPEAFF. The DNA for the CDR3 is TGTGCCACCCGCGGGGGCCCTGAAGCTTTCTTT.

V and J are TRBV4-3 and TRBJ2-7, with 13 positions matching TRBD2. V lost 6 bases to trimming and J lost 6 bases; unmatched junction nucleotides: 11. Per germline, CDR1 LGHNA and CDR2 YSLEER. This CDR3 contains 16 residues. The CDR3 nucleotides are TGCGCCAGCAGTTGTCAACGACGACTAGCGGGGGGCGAGCAGTACTTC. Translating gives CASSCQRRLAGGEQYF.

The V call is TRBV28, the J call TRBJ2-7; D might be TRBD2 (6 bases). V dropped 3 bases and J dropped 4 bases, with 10 bases sitting between them. Germline V gene sequence: CDR1 MDHEN, CDR2 SYDVKM. The CDR3 covers 13 residues. The chain's CDR3 is CASSLVGGYEQYF. The CDR3 DNA reads as TGTGCCAGCAGTTTGGTTGGGGGGTACGAGCAGTACTTC.

The genes are TRBV4-1 and TRBJ2-2; 9 bases agree with TRBD2. The CDR3 has 17 amino acids. The germline CDR1 and CDR2 sequences are MGHRA and YSYEKL. With V trimmed by 0 bases and J by 5 bases, 7 bases remained unmatched. The CDR3 DNA reads as TGCGCCAGCAGCCAAGAAGCCGCGGGAGGGGGGACCGGGGAGCTGTTTTTT. This codes for CASSQEAAGGGTGELFF.

CDR3 sequence reads: CASSIGGLAGGGEQFF. As DNA, the CDR3 is TGTGCCAGTAGTATCGGAGGGCTAGCGGGAGGTGGAGAGCAGTTCTTC. V is TRBV19 and J is TRBJ2-1; TRBD2 matches 11 bases. The ends lost 3 bases at V and 10 bases at J; junction bases unmatched: 11. The CDR3 contains 16 residues. Germline V gene data show CDR1 as LNHDA and CDR2 as SQIVND (reference sequence).

The chain's CDR3 is CASSPTGGPYNEQFF. In DNA form, the CDR3 reads TGCGCCAGCAGCCCTACAGGGGGCCCTTACAATGAGCAGTTCTTC. This chain connects TRBV5-1 to TRBJ2-1; 9 nucleotides agree with TRBD1. Germline V CDR1 and CDR2: SGHRS, YFSETQ. This CDR3 comprises 15 residues. The junction had 6 bases not matched to a gene; V was cut back by 4 bases and J by 4 bases. The full variable domain, in which reference TRBV5-1 and TRBJ2-1 provide the parts outside the CDR3, is KAGVTQTPRYLIKTRGQQVTLSCSPISGHRSVSWYQQTPGQGLQFLFEYFSETQRNKGNFPGRFSGRQFSNSRSEMNVSTLELGDSALYLCASSPTGGPYNEQFFGPGTRLTVL.

This sequence joins TRBV7-2 and TRBJ1-5, with D perhaps matching TRBD1 (6 bases). Germline CDR1 is SGHTA and CDR2 is FQGNSA. Deletions cut 5 bases from V and 7 bases from J, with 12 bases between. CDR3 length: 13 amino acids. DNA of the CDR3: TGTGCCAGCAGCCCTAACAGGGACCAGCCCCAGCATTTT. This gives the protein CASSPNRDQPQHF.

The genes are TRBV12-5 and TRBJ2-7; weak D call: TRBD2 (5 bases). With 4 bases removed from V and 0 bases from J, the gap between germline ends came to 19 bases. Germline CDR1 LGHNT, CDR2 FRNRAP. The CDR3 has 17 residues. The CDR3 DNA follows: TGTGCTAGTGGTTCGAGACTATCCGGTCAAAGCTCCTACGAGCAGTACTTC. It is translated as CASGSRLSGQSSYEQYF.

The V and J genes are TRBV7-9 and TRBJ1-2, with 8 bases lining up with TRBD1. The junction had 3 bases not matched to a gene; V was cut back by 1 base and J by 11 bases. In germline, CDR1 is SEHNR, CDR2 FQNEAQ (reference sequence). This CDR3 is 12 amino acids long. The CDR3 sequence is CASSLGQGWYTF. CDR3 nucleotides: TGTGCCAGCAGCTTAGGACAGGGGTGGTACACCTTC.

This clone was observed a single time. The V gene is TRBV5-1, the J gene TRBJ2-5, with 7 bases lining up with TRBD1. Germline CDR1 and CDR2: SGHRS and YFSETQ. This CDR3 is 15 amino acids long. The trim removed 0 bases at V and 2 bases at J, leaving 4 bases unmatched. This CDR3 is CASSLETGRQETQYF. The CDR3 DNA reads TGCGCCAGCAGCTTGGAGACAGGGCGTCAAGAGACCCAGTACTTC. Using reference TRBV5-1 and TRBJ2-5 for the parts outside the CDR3, the full variable domain is KAGVTQTPRYLIKTRGQQVTLSCSPISGHRSVSWYQQTPGQGLQFLFEYFSETQRNKGNFPGRFSGRQFSNSRSEMNVSTLELGDSALYLCASSLETGRQETQYFGPGTRLLVL.

The chain employs TRBV28 and TRBJ1-5, with D uncertain. The CDR3 sequence is 15 residues long. CDR1 and CDR2 (germline): MDHEN, SYDVKM. The V gene lost 6 bases and the J gene lost 3 bases, with 15 bases spanning the gap. CDR3 in amino acids: CASSQLWRSNQPQHF. The CDR3 DNA is TGTGCCAGCAGCCAATTATGGCGGTCCAATCAGCCCCAGCATTTT.

The chain recombines TRBV14 with TRBJ2-6; D possibly corresponds to TRBD1 (6 bases). CDR1 and CDR2 from the germline V gene are SGHDN and FVKESK. The V gene lost 4 bases and the J gene lost 0 bases, with 10 bases spanning the gap. CDR3 length equals 16 residues. This CDR3 reads CASSPDRVSGANVLTF. The CDR3 DNA reads TGTGCCAGCAGCCCGGACAGAGTCTCTGGGGCCAACGTCCTGACTTTC.

This clone has a single count. The chain is built from TRBV9 and TRBJ2-1; 7 bases fit TRBD2. Germline V gives CDR1 SGDLS, CDR2 YYNGEE. V shed 0 bases, J shed 5 bases, and the junction held 11 bases outside the gene matches. This CDR3 is 17 amino acids long. The CDR3 region has the DNA TGTGCCAGCAGCGTAGTCCCCGGCGGGAGTATGGACAATGAGCAGTTCTTC. Translating gives CASSVVPGGSMDNEQFF.